This T cell receptor beta chain emerged from a study of shared clonotypes between healthy human individuals. Bulk PBMC genomic DNA spanned ten immunoSEQ deep plates. The data were produced by immunoSEQ multiplex PCR, yet TCRdb's version contains in-frame clones alone and is incomplete. The sample has fewer than 550,000 clones; about 79% are singletons. The germline V and J ends were trimmed by 3 bases and 5 bases, with 11 bases remaining between them. Germline values: CDR1 MGHDK, CDR2 SYGVNS. The length of the CDR3 is 14 residues. Adult Caucasians living in Nashville, Tennessee made up all of the donors.

Sequencing was carried out using PBMCs. The chain carries TRBV25-1 and TRBJ2-1; unclear D gene. The TCR originated in a woman between 40 and 55 years old in good health. Some clones in this sample may be carry-over from other donors' samples. The CDR3 DNA is TGTGCCAGCAGTGAGGGTCCCACCAACAATGAGCAGTTCTTC. Its protein product is CASSEGPTNNEQFF.